A selection of T cell receptor beta chains follows, all from one sample in a study of blood T cell repertoires in COVID-19. This table comes from immunoSEQ multiplex PCR, and its TCRdb copy is limited to in-frame clones, with some not included. Here the sample spans approximately 120,000 clones, 83% being singletons. Input material: peripheral blood. The receptor source for this set is a man older than 75 with active or convalescent COVID-19. Both conserved end residues are part of each CDR3. A D gene is named only where the DNA matches it firmly.

D: TRBD1
V: TRBV6-5
J: TRBJ2-3
DNA: TGTGCCAGCACTAGAACAGGGGGAATTGCAGATACGCAGTATTTT
CDR3: CASTRTGGIADTQYF

D: TRBD1
V: TRBV5-1
J: TRBJ1-2
DNA: TGCGCCAGCAGCTTATCCGGGACAGGGAATGGCTACACCTTC
CDR3: CASSLSGTGNGYTF

D: -
V: TRBV20-1
J: TRBJ2-1
DNA: TGCAGTGCTAGTGGGTCTATGGTTATAAATGAGCAGTTCTTC
CDR3: CSASGSMVINEQFF

D: TRBD1
V: TRBV5-1
J: TRBJ2-2
DNA: TGCGCCAGCAGCCTAACAGGGGGCCCTAATACCGGGGAGCTGTTTTTT
CDR3: CASSLTGGPNTGELFF

D: -
V: TRBV14
J: TRBJ1-2
DNA: TGTGCCAGCAGCCAGGCAGACAGCTATGGCTACACCTTC
CDR3: CASSQADSYGYTF

D: TRBD2
V: TRBV3-1/TRBV3-2
J: TRBJ2-7
DNA: TGTGCCAGCGGGCTACCTCCGGGACTAGCGGGGGGTGGCGAGCAGTACTTC
CDR3: CASGLPPGLAGGGEQYF

D: TRBD2
V: TRBV14
J: TRBJ2-7
DNA: TGTGCCAGCAGCCAAGTGGCGGGGGGCCCCAACGAGCAGTACTTC
CDR3: CASSQVAGGPNEQYF

D: -
V: TRBV14
J: TRBJ2-3
DNA: TGTGCCAGCAGCCAAGGATCTAGCCCTAGCACAGATACGCAGTATTTT
CDR3: CASSQGSSPSTDTQYF

D: TRBD1
V: TRBV7-3
J: TRBJ2-3
DNA: TGTGCCAGCAGCCGAACAGGGGGTTCCACAGATACGCAGTATTTT
CDR3: CASSRTGGSTDTQYF

D: -
V: TRBV7-5
J: TRBJ2-7
DNA: TGTGCCAGAAGCTTAAAGGGGCAGTACGAGCAGTACTTC
CDR3: CARSLKGQYEQYF

D: -
V: TRBV7-9
J: TRBJ1-5
DNA: TGTGCCAGCAGCAGGGAATACAATCAGCCCCAGCATTTT
CDR3: CASSREYNQPQHF

D: -
V: TRBV4-3
J: TRBJ1-2
DNA: TGCGCCAGCAGCCAAGAGGGCGGGTATGGCGGCTACACCTTC
CDR3: CASSQEGGYGGYTF

D: -
V: TRBV5-4
J: TRBJ1-1
DNA: TGTGCCAGCAGCTCCCTTAATGAAGCTTTCTTT
CDR3: CASSSLNEAFF